The clone carrying this T cell receptor (beta chain) has more than one count but fewer than ten. What it recognizes is unknown. The study made its TCR cDNA through 5'RACE template switching. That step introduced a universal primer site along with UMIs. TCRdb reprocessed the 5' RACE reads with MiXCR, giving one entry per CDR3 protein. The sample has approximately 250,000 distinct CDR3 sequences, roughly 5.6% seen once. The data derive from a study of T cells after yellow fever vaccination. Study-level findings and limits: Weaker in magnitude, the secondary response showed a faster peak on day 5 versus 15.

This TCR came from a man between 18 and 29 years old who received the YFV17D yellow fever vaccine. The sample consisted of CD4+ T cells sorted from PBMCs, taken on the day of the yellow fever booster vaccination.

The CDR3 here is CASSLGPLGAACTF. The CDR3 nucleotides are TGTGCCAGCAGCTTAGGCCCCCTCGGTGCGGCCTGCACCTTC. The chain has TRBV13 and TRBJ1-2, with D unresolved. This CDR3 region has 14 residues. Trimming removed 0 bases at V and 13 bases at J, with 18 bases between. Germline V gene data show CDR1 as PRHDT and CDR2 as FYEKMQ (reference sequence).